A single sample gave rise to the 29 T cell receptor beta chains below, sequenced in a study of Graves' ophthalmopathy and Graves' hyperthyroidism. Beta-chain TCR CDR3 regions were amplified from RNA transcripts. The workflow started with a first-round RT-PCR run with HTBI primers and then moved on to a second-round multiplex PCR. TCRdb independently ran MiXCR on the multiplex PCR reads; one entry per CDR3 protein. The sample has roughly 500,000 distinct CDR3 sequences, around 14% seen once. Sequenced material: blood. Every receptor here comes from a woman aged 30 to 39 with Graves' ophthalmopathy.

This clonotype showed up many times. The CDR3 nucleotides read TGTGCCAGCAGCGTGGGGACAGGGTATGGCTACACCTTC. It is translated as CASSVGTGYGYTF. This chain links TRBV9 with TRBJ1-2; 9 bases are shared with TRBD1. The CDR3 is 13 amino acids. Trimming took 2 bases from V and 5 from J; bases not matched to a gene: 1. In germline, CDR1 is SGDLS, CDR2 YYNGEE.

This clonotype was recorded only once. A clone one base away is much larger, so this may be a read error. V gene TRBV5-1 combines with J gene TRBJ2-7, with D possibly TRBD2 on 6 matching bases. The CDR3 has 13 residues. CDR1 is SGHRS, CDR2 YFSETQ, per germline. V lost 5 bases and J lost 4, with 13 bases in between. CDR3: CASSCGTGYEQYF. The CDR3 region has the DNA TGCGCCAGCAGTTGCGGGACCGGGTACGAGCAGTACTTC.

Ten or more counts support this clonotype. The chain combines TRBV24-1 with TRBJ2-7; D ambiguous. V dropped 2 bases and J dropped 3 bases, with 16 bases sitting between them. Looked up from germline, CDR1 is KGHDR and CDR2 is SFDVKD. This CDR3 has 16 amino acids. The CDR3 DNA follows: TGTGCCACCAGTGATTCCGGACCGGACCGGCGCTACGAGCAGTACTTC. Amino acids: CATSDSGPDRRYEQYF.

This clonotype was seen ten or more times. J is TRBJ1-6 and V is TRBV7-8; no firm D call. Trimming shortened V by 3 bases and J by 9 bases, and 12 bases separated the two germline ends. The CDR3 is 14 residues long. CDR1 and CDR2 from the germline V gene are SGHVS and FQNEAQ. This CDR3 reads CASSLGGPASPLHF. The CDR3 nucleotides read TGTGCCAGCAGCTTGGGCGGACCGGCTTCACCCCTCCACTTT.

This clonotype appeared many times. The J gene is TRBJ2-5, the V gene TRBV2; no clear D. CDR1 and CDR2 from the germline V gene are SNHLY and FYNNEI. The V and J ends lost 7 bases and 5 bases respectively, with 17 bases between them. This CDR3 has 14 amino acids. CDR3 sequence (DNA): TGTGCCAGCACCGCCAGTGGGGTTATGGAGACCCAGTACTTC. This codes for CASTASGVMETQYF.

The chain carries TRBV20-1 and TRBJ1-6; D gene uncertain. With 3 bases removed from V and 10 bases from J, the gap between germline ends came to 16 bases. Germline values: CDR1 DFQATT, CDR2 SNEGSKA (reference sequence). This CDR3 is built from 14 residues. CDR3 residues: CSASPDQLGSPLHF. CDR3 nucleotide sequence: TGCAGTGCTAGTCCCGACCAGCTGGGATCACCCCTCCACTTT.

A few counts support this clonotype. This chain uses TRBV6-1 with TRBJ2-5; 9 bases are shared with TRBD2. CDR3 size: 13 residues. J was trimmed by 3 bases and V by 6 bases; bases with no gene match: 2. In germline, CDR1 is MNHNS, CDR2 SASEGT. CDR3 bases: TGTGCCAGCAGGTCTAGCGGGAAAGAGACCCAGTACTTC. This sequence encodes CASRSSGKETQYF.

This clonotype was counted ten times or more. The CDR3: CAWGDAFF. The CDR3, as DNA: TGTGCCTGGGGTGACGCTTTCTTT. The genes are TRBV30 and TRBJ1-1; no firm D call. Trimming cost V 5 bases and J 11 bases, with 6 bases left between them. From germline, CDR1 is GTSNPN and CDR2 SVGIG (reference sequence). The CDR3 loop spans 8 amino acids.

This sequence joins TRBV11-1 and TRBJ2-7; TRBD2 aligns across 10 bases. V was clipped by 2 bases and J by 6 bases; unmatched bases: 10. Germline assignment: CDR1 SGHAT and CDR2 FQDESV (reference sequence). This CDR3 region has 16 residues. CDR3: CASSLYVGTSEGEQYF. The CDR3 bases are TGTGCCAGCAGCTTATATGTAGGGACTAGCGAGGGCGAGCAGTACTTC.

The table lists this clonotype with many counts. V usage is TRBV7-8 and J usage is TRBJ1-5; 11 bases are a match to TRBD1. Germline V gene data show CDR1 as SGHVS and CDR2 as FQNEAQ. This CDR3 spans 17 amino acids. J was trimmed by 1 base and V by 0 bases; bases with no gene match: 2. Here the CDR3 reads CASSLAGTGGSNQPQHF. CDR3 in DNA: TGTGCCAGCAGCTTAGCCGGGACAGGGGGAAGCAATCAGCCCCAGCATTTT.

This clonotype showed up many times. The V call is TRBV2, the J call TRBJ1-1, with D tentatively TRBD1 (6 bases). Deletions cut 6 bases from V and 1 base from J, with 12 bases between. Germline V gene lookup returns CDR1 SNHLY and CDR2 FYNNEI. CDR3 size: 14 residues. The CDR3: CASRKGQSNTEAFF. As DNA, the CDR3 is TGTGCCAGCAGGAAAGGACAGTCGAACACTGAAGCTTTCTTT.

With respect to this clonotype: This may stem from a read error, because a much larger clone lies one nucleotide away. Since the CDR3 does not end with the conserved phenylalanine or tryptophan, this likely comes from a read error. The chain is built from TRBV2 and TRBJ1-1; D gene unclear. Germline CDR1 is SNHLY and CDR2 is FYNNEI. The CDR3 length is 14 residues. Trimming removed 7 bases from V and 0 bases from J, with 12 bases in between. In DNA, the CDR3 is TGTGCCAGCACCCCTGGCAAGGTGAACACTGAAGCTTTCTTA. This codes for CASTPGKVNTEAFL.

This clonotype was counted many times. The chain links TRBV29-1 to TRBJ1-1; the match to TRBD1 covers 11 bases. The CDR3 consists of 20 residues. The junction had 21 bases not matched to a gene; V was cut back by 0 bases and J by 6 bases. Germline V gene lookup returns CDR1 SQVTM and CDR2 ANQGSEA. CDR3 sequence: CSVEDQGQGAPNRAAAEAFF. The CDR3, as DNA: TGCAGCGTTGAAGACCAAGGACAGGGGGCCCCCAATCGAGCCGCGGCTGAAGCTTTCTTT. Full variable domain (outside the CDR3, taken from reference TRBV29-1 and TRBJ1-1): SAVISQKPSRDICQRGTSLTIQCQVDSQVTMMFWYRQQPGQSLTLIATANQGSEATYESGFVIDKFPISRPNLTFSTLTVSNMSPEDSSIYLCSVEDQGQGAPNRAAAEAFFGQGTRLTVV.

This clonotype has at least ten counts. The chain links TRBV6-5 to TRBJ2-7; 7 bases are shared with TRBD1. The germline gives CDR1 MNHEY, CDR2 SVGAGI. The CDR3 runs to 14 residues. The V segment lost 3 bases and the J segment 3 bases; nucleotides outside the gene matches: 5. DNA of the CDR3: TGTGCCAGCAGTTATGGGACAGCAAGCTACGAGCAGTACTTC. Encoded protein: CASSYGTASYEQYF.

The chain employs TRBV15 and TRBJ2-7; 8 bases agree with TRBD1. The CDR3 sequence is 14 residues long. CDR1 is LNHNV, CDR2 YYDKDF, per germline (reference sequence). V shed 3 bases, J shed 1 base, and the junction held 2 bases outside the gene matches. This chain's CDR3 is CATSSWDRSYEQYF. DNA of the CDR3: TGTGCCACCAGCAGTTGGGACAGGTCCTACGAGCAGTACTTC.

There are many counts of this clonotype. Lacking the conserved final phenylalanine or tryptophan, this CDR3 likely reflects a read error. The chain joins TRBV13 to TRBJ2-5; 8 bases are shared with TRBD1. V lost 1 base to trimming and J lost 4 bases; unmatched junction nucleotides: 5. The length of the CDR3 is 15 residues. The V gene's germline CDR1 is PRHDT and CDR2 FYEKMQ (reference sequence). DNA for the CDR3: TGTGCCAGCAGCTTAGCCAGGGGGCAAATAGAGACCCAGTACCTC. Protein: CASSLARGQIETQYL.

This clonotype was observed at least ten times. The V and J genes are TRBV6-1 and TRBJ2-5; 7 nucleotides match TRBD1. V lost 2 bases and J lost 3; bases outside the gene matches: 6. Germline V CDR1 and CDR2: MNHNS, SASEGT. The length of the CDR3 is 15 residues. This chain's CDR3 is CASSETSTGKETQYF. The CDR3 nucleotides read TGTGCCAGCAGTGAAACCTCGACAGGGAAAGAGACCCAGTACTTC.

This clonotype was counted ten times or more. The chain carries TRBV19 and TRBJ2-6; 7 positions agree with TRBD2. Germline assignment: CDR1 LNHDA and CDR2 SQIVND (reference sequence). The length of the CDR3 is 16 residues. V trimming: 3 bases; J trimming: 2 bases; junction bases outside the gene matches: 4. Here the CDR3 DNA reads TGTGCCAGTAGTATGGGAGGGCCGCCTGGGGCCAACGTCCTGACTTTC. It specifies CASSMGGPPGANVLTF. Filled out from reference TRBV19 and TRBJ2-6, the complete variable domain reads DGGITQSPKYLFRKEGQNVTLSCEQNLNHDAMYWYRQDPGQGLRLIYYSQIVNDFQKGDIAEGYSVSREKKESFPLTVTSAQKNPTAFYLCASSMGGPPGANVLTFGAGSRLTVL.

This clonotype was seen many times. The rearrangement joins TRBV29-1 to TRBJ2-6; D might be TRBD1 or TRBD2, each matching 5 bases. V lost 7 bases, J lost 4 bases, and 20 bases lay in between. The CDR3 spans 16 residues. Per germline, CDR1 SQVTM and CDR2 ANQGSEA. CDR3 sequence: CSASDRGGSGANVLTF. The CDR3 bases are TGCAGCGCTAGTGATCGTGGGGGATCGGGGGCCAACGTCCTGACTTTC.

Turning to this clonotype: With a much larger clone just one base away, this may be a read error. The V and J genes are TRBV7-9 and TRBJ1-5, with D possibly being TRBD1 (5 bases). The germline CDR1 and CDR2 sequences are SEHNR and FQNEAQ (reference sequence). This CDR3 contains 15 residues. DNA of the CDR3: TGTGCCAGCAGCTTAACCCAGGGAGGCAATCAGCACCAGCATTTT. Protein sequence: CASSLTQGGNQHQHF.

V gene TRBV6-2 or TRBV6-3 combines with J gene TRBJ2-7; D remains ambiguous. The CDR3 spans 14 residues. Germline V gene data show CDR1 as MNHEY and CDR2 as SVGEGT. The germline V and J ends were trimmed by 4 bases and 4 bases, with 14 bases remaining between them. This CDR3 is CASSSYRQVYEQYF. The CDR3 coding sequence is TGTGCCAGCAGTTCATATCGTCAGGTTTACGAGCAGTACTTC.

This clonotype occurred a few times. CDR3 in amino acids: CASSLYPTSYEQYF. The CDR3 DNA reads as TGTGCCAGCAGTTTATACCCGACCTCCTACGAGCAGTACTTC. The chain employs TRBV28 and TRBJ2-7; D ambiguous. Looked up from germline, CDR1 is MDHEN and CDR2 is SYDVKM. The CDR3 loop spans 14 amino acids. V lost 1 base and J 0 bases, leaving 7 bases between the germline ends.

This clonotype was counted ten times or more. The chain recombines TRBV4-1 with TRBJ1-5; the D is unclear. V gave up 0 bases and J gave up 6 bases, with 18 bases separating them. Per germline, CDR1 MGHRA and CDR2 YSYEKL. The CDR3 has 17 amino acids. The DNA of the CDR3 is TGCGCCAGCAGCCAAGACTACTACCTCCAAGCGGGTCAGCCCCAGCATTTT. It is translated as CASSQDYYLQAGQPQHF.

This clonotype was counted ten times or more. This chain links TRBV20-1 with TRBJ1-1, with D maybe TRBD1 (5 bases). The CDR3 has 13 residues. Germline loops: CDR1 DFQATT, CDR2 SNEGSKA (reference sequence). V was cut by 4 bases and J by 6 bases, with 15 bases left in between. The CDR3 sequence is CSAIDGAWAEAFF. In nucleotides, the CDR3 is TGCAGTGCTATCGACGGGGCTTGGGCTGAAGCTTTCTTT.

V and J are TRBV10-3 and TRBJ1-2, with TRBD1 matching 9 bases. V lost 5 bases and J lost 8; bases outside the gene matches: 9. The CDR3 consists of 14 residues. In germline, CDR1 is ENHRY, CDR2 SYGVKD. The CDR3 DNA follows: TGTGCCATCAGTTCTCCGGGACAGGGAGACGGCTACACCTTC. The encoded protein is CAISSPGQGDGYTF.

This clonotype came up many times. This chain links TRBV6-5 with TRBJ2-7; D is tentatively TRBD1 or TRBD2 (5 bases each). The V end lost 4 bases, the J end lost 0 bases, and 16 bases lay between the germline ends. The germline CDR1 and CDR2 sequences are MNHEY and SVGAGI. The CDR3 covers 16 residues. The CDR3 here is CASSSPWDAYSYEQYF. As DNA, the CDR3 is TGTGCCAGCAGTTCACCCTGGGACGCCTACTCCTACGAGCAGTACTTC.

The chain couples TRBV20-1 to TRBJ2-5; 7 nucleotides match TRBD2. Trimming cost V 0 bases and J 3 bases; bases outside gene matches: 7. Germline V gene data show CDR1 as DFQATT and CDR2 as SNEGSKA (reference sequence). The CDR3 runs 15 residues. The DNA of the CDR3 is TGCAGTGCTAGAGATGGGGGGGGAGGGGAAGAGACCCAGTACTTC. Translation: CSARDGGGGEETQYF.

The table lists this clonotype with many counts. CDR3 DNA sequence: TGTGCCAGTGGCAGGCCAGGGAGGGGCACCGGGGAGCTGTTTTTT. Translating it yields CASGRPGRGTGELFF. The J gene is TRBJ2-2, the V gene TRBV6-1; 7 nucleotides agree with TRBD2. In germline, CDR1 is MNHNS, CDR2 SASEGT. CDR3 length: 15 amino acids. J was trimmed by 4 bases and V by 9 bases; bases with no gene match: 11.

This clonotype was observed a handful of times. The V gene is TRBV6-9, the J gene TRBJ2-5, with no clear D. The CDR3 is 12 residues long. Germline-derived CDR1 and CDR2 are MNHGY and SVAAGI. Trimming took 7 bases from V and 5 from J, leaving 11 bases between them. The CDR3 nucleotides are TGTGCCAGCACCCAGCTTGGGGAGACCCAGTACTTC. This sequence encodes CASTQLGETQYF.